This TCR beta chain originates from a study of identical twins. Whole-study results and caveats: There were fewer insertions in abundant cord blood beta clonotypes, but memory repertoires showed no such pattern.

Germline loops: CDR1 LGHDT, CDR2 YNNKEL (reference sequence). This CDR3 is 13 amino acids long. J lost 5 bases, V lost 8 bases, and 5 bases had no gene match. On this clonotype: The target antigen is unknown.

TCRdb reprocessed the 5' RACE reads via MiXCR and lists one record per CDR3 protein. The table shows roughly 1,500,000 distinct CDR3 sequences, with less than 40% occurring only once. The genes are TRBV3-1 and TRBJ1-5, with 8 bases aligning to TRBD1. This sequence was found in a newborn girl in good health. The specimen sequenced was cord blood. CDR3 in DNA: TGTGCCAGCGCGACAGGGGTGGATCAGCCCCAGCATTTT. Translating gives CASATGVDQPQHF.